The 26 T cell receptor beta chains reported below all come from one sample, sequenced in a study of T cells expressing NK-cell markers. TCRdb reanalyzed the 5' RACE reads, giving one entry per CDR3 protein sequence and no DNA. This sample's table reports some 460,000 distinct CDR3 sequences. The material sequenced was blood T cells: a sorted CD56 or NKG2C T cell subset, CD4+ or CD8+ T cells, or bulk PBMC T cells (not recorded which). The receptors derive from a woman aged 50 to 60 in good health.

The rearrangement joins TRBV27 to TRBJ2-3; absent DNA, TCRdb's TRBD2 call cannot be checked. Germline CDR1 MNHEY, CDR2 SMNVEV (reference sequence). The CDR3 runs to 15 residues. CDR3 region: CASSPTRRAGDTQYF.

CDR3 sequence: CASSEVGAWLAGAGQYF. The chain joins TRBV2 to TRBJ2-7; TCRdb proposes TRBD2, but this gene call is untestable without DNA. The germline V gene encodes CDR1 SNHLY and CDR2 FYNNEI. The CDR3 has 17 amino acids.

This chain's CDR3 is CATSDLDSVQFF. V usage is TRBV24-1 and J usage is TRBJ2-1; without DNA, the TCRdb call of TRBD1 cannot be checked. This CDR3 contains 12 residues. The germline V gene has CDR1 KGHDR and CDR2 SFDVKD.

The chain joins TRBV3-1 to TRBJ2-1. This CDR3 region has 11 residues. CDR1 is LGHDT and CDR2 is YNNKEL in the germline V gene (reference sequence). CDR3 protein: CASSAEIEQFF.

The chain employs TRBV5-6 and TRBJ2-4. The germline V gene has CDR1 SGHDT and CDR2 YYEEEE. This CDR3 has 15 residues. The CDR3 loop is CASSLNRPTKNIQYF.

V usage is TRBV7-2 and J usage is TRBJ1-2. CDR3 length: 13 residues. Germline CDR1 and CDR2: SGHTA and FQGNSA. This CDR3 is CASSPTGEGGYTF.

The genes are TRBV6-5 and TRBJ2-1; as DNA is missing, the TRBD2 call by TCRdb cannot be tested. Per germline, CDR1 MNHEY and CDR2 SVGAGI. The CDR3 totals 15 residues. CDR3: CASSYATRGLNEQFF.

The V call is TRBV7-2, the J call TRBJ2-2. Germline V gene sequence: CDR1 SGHTA, CDR2 FQGNSA. The CDR3 is made up of 17 amino acids. The CDR3 loop reads CASSLDVSGANTGELFF.

V is TRBV20-1 and J is TRBJ2-3; with no DNA, the TCRdb D assignment of TRBD2 cannot be verified. CDR3 length: 14 amino acids. The germline V gene has CDR1 DFQATT and CDR2 SNEGSKA (reference sequence). CDR3: CSARGGGRADTQYF.

J is TRBJ2-7 and V is TRBV20-1; TCRdb names TRBD1, which stays unverified in the absence of DNA. This CDR3 contains 14 residues. Germline-derived CDR1 and CDR2 are DFQATT and SNEGSKA (reference sequence). The CDR3 reads CSASEGGTRYEQYF.

This rearrangement joins TRBV20-1 to TRBJ2-5; absent DNA, TCRdb's TRBD2 call cannot be checked. This CDR3 comprises 14 residues. The V gene's germline CDR1 is DFQATT and CDR2 SNEGSKA (reference sequence). This CDR3 is CSARAGLAQETQYF.

The V call is TRBV6-1, the J call TRBJ2-2. The CDR3 is made up of 14 amino acids. Per germline, CDR1 MNHNS and CDR2 SASEGT. CDR3 in amino acids: CASRFGENLGELFF.

The J gene is TRBJ1-2, the V gene TRBV27. CDR1 and CDR2 (germline): MNHEY, SMNVEV (reference sequence). The CDR3 contains 13 residues. The CDR3 spells CASSLNSNYGYTF.

The chain carries TRBV4-1 and TRBJ2-6. The V gene's germline CDR1 is MGHRA and CDR2 YSYEKL. The CDR3 has 13 residues. CDR3 in amino acids: CASSQTRGLVLTF.

J is TRBJ2-4 and V is TRBV14. This CDR3 contains 15 residues. Germline assignment: CDR1 SGHDN and CDR2 FVKESK. The CDR3: CASSQTSLAKNIQYF.

The CDR3 is CASSPGRGQGYNEQFF. The J gene is TRBJ2-1, the V gene TRBV11-2; TCRdb lists TRBD1, though no DNA is available to test this call. CDR3 size: 16 residues. Germline V gene data show CDR1 as SGHAT and CDR2 as FQNNGV.

V and J are TRBV4-1 and TRBJ2-1; TCRdb's D call, TRBD2, is unchecked because there is no DNA. Germline-derived CDR1 and CDR2 are MGHRA and YSYEKL. CDR3 length equals 16 residues. CDR3 region: CASRLETSYSYNEQFF.

The CDR3 here is CASSLWSGGSGANVLTF. The V and J genes are TRBV5-1 and TRBJ2-6; the TCRdb D gene call, TRBD1, has no DNA to confirm it. The CDR3 covers 17 residues. From germline, CDR1 is SGHRS and CDR2 YFSETQ.

This sequence joins TRBV7-2 and TRBJ2-2; TCRdb gives TRBD2 as the D gene, but with no DNA this cannot be confirmed. Looked up from germline, CDR1 is SGHTA and CDR2 is FQGNSA. The CDR3 consists of 14 residues. The chain's CDR3 is CASSSGTRTGELFF.

This rearrangement joins TRBV12-3 or TRBV12-4 to TRBJ2-1; TCRdb's D call of TRBD2 is untestable without DNA. The CDR3 totals 17 residues. CDR3 amino acids: CASSLERLAGTYNEQFF.

The chain couples TRBV11-2 to TRBJ2-1; TCRdb returns TRBD2, unconfirmable since there is no DNA. Germline assignment: CDR1 SGHAT and CDR2 FQNNGV. This CDR3 has 14 amino acids. This CDR3 reads CASSPGTSGRAWFF.

This sequence joins TRBV10-3 and TRBJ1-1; without DNA, the TCRdb call of TRBD1 cannot be checked. Germline loops: CDR1 ENHRY, CDR2 SYGVKD. The CDR3 is made up of 13 amino acids. CDR3 loop: CAIRQTGEIKAFF.

The chain carries TRBV6-1 and TRBJ1-5; without DNA, the TCRdb call of TRBD1 cannot be checked. The CDR3 runs to 15 residues. Germline CDR1 MNHNS, CDR2 SASEGT. The CDR3 loop is CASSEGDSSNQPQHF.

This CDR3 reads CASSSVAGFIYEQFF. V usage is TRBV7-9 and J usage is TRBJ2-1; absent DNA, TCRdb's TRBD2 call cannot be checked. CDR1 and CDR2 from the germline V gene are SEHNR and FQNEAQ (reference sequence). This CDR3 spans 15 amino acids.

This chain connects TRBV5-1 to TRBJ1-2; the D call of TRBD1 rests on TCRdb alone, since no DNA is present to check it. From germline, CDR1 is SGHRS and CDR2 YFSETQ. This CDR3 spans 12 amino acids. The CDR3 loop reads CASSVDGASYTF.

The chain recombines TRBV5-1 with TRBJ1-1; TCRdb gives TRBD1 as the D gene, but with no DNA this cannot be confirmed. The CDR3 loop spans 14 amino acids. Germline V gives CDR1 SGHRS, CDR2 YFSETQ. The CDR3 is CASSLGTGNTEAFF.